Each of the 25 T cell receptor beta chains below was sequenced from the same sample in a study of OX40 agonist ivuxolimab in advanced cancers. Receptor amplification or capture employed the immunoSEQ multiplex PCR assay. TCRdb stores this immuneACCESS table with in-frame sequences only. Part of the clones is absent; in the studies checked, under half of the shortfall reflects unresolved V genes, and no reason is known for the rest. The sample table contains roughly 63,000 clones; only one count was recorded for roughly 89% of them. About 12% of the sample lies in the top ten. The specimen was CD4+ or CD8+ T cells sorted from blood, collected in a trial of the OX40 agonist ivuxolimab. Receptors originate from an adult with an advanced solid tumor such as melanoma, head and neck, liver or kidney cancer.

This clone is a singleton in its sample. The V call is TRBV30, the J call TRBJ1-5, with a weak D call TRBD1 (5 bases). V lost 2 bases and J 4 bases, leaving 12 bases between the germline ends. The CDR3 totals 14 residues. Germline V gene data show CDR1 as GTSNPN and CDR2 as SVGIG (reference sequence). The CDR3 DNA reads TGTGCCTGGAGTCCAGGGCGCGGGAATCAGCCCCAGCATTTT. Translated: CAWSPGRGNQPQHF.

This chain links TRBV9 with TRBJ2-2, with unresolved D. Germline assignment: CDR1 SGDLS and CDR2 YYNGEE. CDR3 size: 14 residues. Trimming removed 0 bases from V and 1 base from J, with 4 bases in between. The CDR3 DNA sequence: TGTGCCAGCAGCGTAGGACAGAACACCGGGGAGCTGTTTTTT. Residues: CASSVGQNTGELFF.

The genes are TRBV2 and TRBJ2-7, with D hard to call. V lost 8 bases and J lost 5, with 7 bases in between. CDR3 length: 10 amino acids. CDR1 is SNHLY, CDR2 FYNNEI, per germline. The CDR3 nucleotides are TGTGCCAGCTGGGGAAACGAGCAGTACTTC. Amino acid sequence: CASWGNEQYF.

This chain uses TRBV5-4 with TRBJ2-3; no clear D. CDR3 length: 14 amino acids. Germline-derived CDR1 and CDR2 are SGHNT and YYREEE (reference sequence). Trimming took 1 base from V and 3 from J, leaving 9 bases between them. The CDR3 DNA reads as TGTGCCAGCAGCTTGAATATAGTAACAGATACGCAGTATTTT. Residues: CASSLNIVTDTQYF.

The V call is TRBV5-1, the J call TRBJ2-7; no clear D gene. Germline CDR1 and CDR2: SGHRS and YFSETQ. The CDR3 totals 14 residues. The V gene lost 0 bases and the J gene lost 3 bases, with 10 bases spanning the gap. As DNA, the CDR3 is TGCGCCAGCAGCTTGGAGGGCTCGGTCTACGAGCAGTACTTC. This encodes CASSLEGSVYEQYF.

This chain links TRBV27 with TRBJ2-5; D is ambiguous. Germline V lookup: CDR1 MNHEY, CDR2 SMNVEV (reference sequence). V lost 6 bases and J 4 bases, leaving 21 bases between the germline ends. The CDR3 covers 16 residues. The CDR3: CASSRTVAVMGETQYF. The CDR3 DNA sequence: TGTGCCAGCAGCCGAACCGTCGCCGTAATGGGAGAGACCCAGTACTTC.

The V call is TRBV19, the J call TRBJ1-1, with TRBD1 identical over 8 bases. With 3 bases clipped from V and 5 bases from J, the junction kept 11 bases outside the gene matches. This CDR3 comprises 16 residues. In germline, CDR1 is LNHDA, CDR2 SQIVND (reference sequence). The CDR3 sequence is CASSIRDRSFWTEAFF. CDR3 in DNA: TGTGCCAGTAGTATTCGGGACAGGTCATTCTGGACTGAAGCTTTCTTT.

The chain carries TRBV2 and TRBJ2-7; 7 bases line up with TRBD1. The CDR3 is 17 amino acids. Trimming at V came to 6 bases and at J to 0 bases, leaving 14 bases not matched to a gene. Germline V lookup: CDR1 SNHLY, CDR2 FYNNEI. The CDR3 is CASSQTLDRSSSYEQYF. The CDR3, as DNA: TGTGCCAGCAGCCAAACCTTGGACAGGTCCAGCTCCTACGAGCAGTACTTC.

A few counts support this clone. V gene TRBV20-1 combines with J gene TRBJ2-7; the D is unclear. Germline CDR1 reads DFQATT; CDR2 reads SNEGSKA (reference sequence). The CDR3 loop spans 11 amino acids. Deletions cut 5 bases from V and 2 bases from J, with 7 bases between. DNA for the CDR3: TGCAGTGCTCTTGTGACCTACGAGCAGTACTTC. Protein product: CSALVTYEQYF.

The chain employs TRBV5-1 and TRBJ2-2; possibly TRBD1 or TRBD2 for D (5 bases each). V was trimmed by 9 bases and J by 7 bases, leaving 16 bases between them. The CDR3 is 13 amino acids. CDR1 SGHRS and CDR2 YFSETQ come from the germline V gene. The CDR3 DNA reads as TGCGCCAACTCACTCGAGGGGAGCGGGGAGCTGTTTTTT. Residues: CANSLEGSGELFF.

J is TRBJ2-5 and V is TRBV28; D is possibly TRBD2 (5 bases). V was shortened by 6 bases and J by 5 bases, with 16 bases between the two germline ends. Per germline, CDR1 MDHEN and CDR2 SYDVKM. This CDR3 is built from 14 residues. In DNA form, the CDR3 reads TGTGCCAGCAGCCCCTCCACTAGTTACGAGACCCAGTACTTC. Amino acids: CASSPSTSYETQYF.

The chain joins TRBV13 to TRBJ1-5; 8 bases align to TRBD1. The CDR3 spans 14 residues. Germline V CDR1 and CDR2: PRHDT, FYEKMQ (reference sequence). V was clipped by 0 bases and J by 6 bases; unmatched bases: 1. The CDR3: CASSLGTGAQPQHF. CDR3 bases: TGTGCCAGCAGCTTAGGGACAGGGGCTCAGCCCCAGCATTTT.

The J gene is TRBJ1-1, the V gene TRBV19; D unclear. The CDR3 runs to 11 residues. V was clipped by 7 bases and J by 3 bases, with 6 bases between them. The V gene's germline CDR1 is LNHDA and CDR2 SQIVND (reference sequence). The CDR3 bases are TGTGCCAGTATAGAGCACACTGAAGCTTTCTTT. It translates to CASIEHTEAFF.

The genes are TRBV27 and TRBJ1-1; D is undetermined. The CDR3 is made up of 14 amino acids. Germline CDR1 and CDR2: MNHEY and SMNVEV (reference sequence). The V gene lost 7 bases and the J gene lost 0 bases, with 12 bases spanning the gap. CDR3 nucleotides: TGTGCCAGCAAACTCCTGGGGATGAACACTGAAGCTTTCTTT. Translated, it gives CASKLLGMNTEAFF.

The J gene is TRBJ2-7, the V gene TRBV6-1; D call uncertain. V was trimmed by 7 bases and J by 0 bases, leaving 10 bases between them. The CDR3 extends over 13 amino acids. Germline loops: CDR1 MNHNS, CDR2 SASEGT. CDR3: CASISITSYEQYF. The CDR3 coding sequence is TGTGCCAGCATTTCTATCACCTCCTACGAGCAGTACTTC.

This chain connects TRBV7-3 to TRBJ2-3; weak D call: TRBD2 (7 bases). The CDR3 has 15 amino acids. Germline V lookup: CDR1 SGHTA, CDR2 FQGTGA. V dropped 0 bases and J dropped 1 base, with 8 bases sitting between them. DNA of the CDR3: TGTGCCAGCAGCTTAACGGGGGGGCGCACAGATACGCAGTATTTT. This translates into CASSLTGGRTDTQYF.

This rearrangement joins TRBV9 to TRBJ1-2, with unresolved D. V was trimmed by 3 bases and J by 3 bases, leaving 9 bases between them. This CDR3 comprises 13 residues. Per the germline V gene, CDR1 is SGDLS and CDR2 is YYNGEE. CDR3 nucleotide sequence: TGTGCCAGCAGCGGAGGTTGGGACTATGGCTACACCTTC. It is translated as CASSGGWDYGYTF.

The genes are TRBV6-5 and TRBJ1-2; possible D gene TRBD1, 5 bases. V lost 6 bases, J lost 4 bases, and 12 bases lay in between. The CDR3 runs to 13 residues. Germline assignment: CDR1 MNHEY and CDR2 SVGAGI. The CDR3 sequence is CASSHDRLYGYTF. CDR3 bases: TGTGCCAGCAGCCACGACAGACTCTATGGCTACACCTTC.

The gene calls are TRBV9 and TRBJ2-1, with D perhaps TRBD1 (5 bases). Trimming took off 0 bases at V and 8 bases at J, with 21 bases between the two ends. The CDR3 extends over 17 amino acids. The germline V gene has CDR1 SGDLS and CDR2 YYNGEE. CDR3 DNA: TGTGCCAGCAGCGTAGATGGGGCGCCCGATGGACGGGATGAGCAGTTCTTC. Translation gives CASSVDGAPDGRDEQFF.

The chain uses TRBV30 and TRBJ1-2, with D maybe TRBD1 (5 bases). The CDR3 has 11 amino acids. Germline V gene data show CDR1 as GTSNPN and CDR2 as SVGIG (reference sequence). V was shortened by 2 bases and J by 8 bases, with 9 bases between the two germline ends. The chain's CDR3 is CAWSLGTGYTF. CDR3 in DNA: TGTGCCTGGAGTCTTGGGACCGGCTACACCTTC. Full variable domain (missing parts from reference TRBV30 and TRBJ1-2): SQTIHQWPATLVQPVGSPLSLECTVEGTSNPNLYWYRQAAGRGLQLLFYSVGIGQISSEVPQNLSASRPQDRQFILSSKKLLLSDSGFYLCAWSLGTGYTFGSGTRLTVV.

This chain links TRBV28 with TRBJ2-7, with D unclear. Germline V gene data show CDR1 as MDHEN and CDR2 as SYDVKM. The CDR3 has 15 residues. V gave up 3 bases and J gave up 3 bases, with 15 bases separating them. The CDR3 region has the DNA TGTGCCAGCAGTTTTTTTGGCTCAAATATCTACGAGCAGTACTTC. Translating gives CASSFFGSNIYEQYF.

The rearrangement uses TRBV27 and TRBJ2-7; D uncertain. V gave up 6 bases and J gave up 4 bases, with 7 bases separating them. CDR1 MNHEY and CDR2 SMNVEV come from the germline V gene (reference sequence). The CDR3 contains 11 residues. DNA for the CDR3: TGTGCCAGCAGGTTAGGGTACGAGCAGTACTTC. This encodes CASRLGYEQYF.

The CDR3 sequence is CASSVSGHMNTEAFF. The CDR3 DNA reads TGTGCCAGCAGCGTTTCGGGACACATGAACACTGAAGCTTTCTTT. The chain combines TRBV9 with TRBJ1-1; weak D call: TRBD1 (6 bases). This CDR3 has 15 amino acids. The germline CDR1 and CDR2 sequences are SGDLS and YYNGEE. V was pared by 2 bases and J by 0 bases, with 11 bases between.

This rearrangement joins TRBV30 to TRBJ1-1, with D possibly matching TRBD1 (6 bases). Germline loops: CDR1 GTSNPN, CDR2 SVGIG (reference sequence). This CDR3 region has 14 residues. Between the trimmed V and J ends, which lost 1 base and 0 bases, there was a span of 9 bases. Here the CDR3 reads CAWSEGGMNTEAFF. The CDR3 region has the DNA TGTGCCTGGAGTGAGGGGGGGATGAACACTGAAGCTTTCTTT.

The chain couples TRBV25-1 to TRBJ2-7, with TRBD2 matching 9 bases. The V and J ends lost 11 bases and 1 base, in that order; junction bases with no gene match: 6. The length of the CDR3 is 13 residues. Germline V gene lookup returns CDR1 MGHDK and CDR2 SYGVNS. The CDR3 bases are TGTGCCTCCGTGCTAGCGGGATCCTACGAGCAGTACTTC. It encodes CASVLAGSYEQYF.